One and the same sample provided the 4 T cell receptor beta chains below, sequenced in a study of cytomegalovirus exposure and HLA in healthy donors. Some clones are missing from TCRdb's copy, which holds only in-frame ones; the method was immunoSEQ multiplex PCR. The sample comprises 150,000 to 200,000 clones, 84% of which are singletons, and roughly 6.5% rests with the top ten. Sequencing used PBMCs. These TCRs come from a man aged 18 to 29 in good health and CMV-seropositive.

The gene calls are TRBV4-2 and TRBJ2-5; 9 bases line up with TRBD1. The CDR3 sequence is 19 residues long. The V gene end was trimmed by 3 bases and the J gene end by 2 bases; junction bases not matched to a gene: 16. Per the germline V gene, CDR1 is LGHNA and CDR2 is YNFKEQ. This CDR3 reads CASSQSFRQHRGQQETQYF. The CDR3 DNA reads as TGTGCCAGCAGCCAGAGCTTTCGACAGCACAGGGGGCAACAAGAGACCCAGTACTTC.

The V gene is TRBV9, the J gene TRBJ2-1; TRBD2 might be the D (6 bases). CDR3 size: 17 residues. Germline V gene sequence: CDR1 SGDLS, CDR2 YYNGEE. Trimming cost V 6 bases and J 0 bases, with 19 bases left between them. The CDR3 sequence is CASTPGGRIISYNEQFF. As DNA, the CDR3 is TGTGCCAGCACCCCCGGAGGGCGGATCATCTCCTACAATGAGCAGTTCTTC.

This clone was observed a single time. The gene calls are TRBV14 and TRBJ1-4; D not resolved. This CDR3 region has 15 residues. Germline V gene data show CDR1 as SGHDN and CDR2 as FVKESK. V was cut by 3 bases and J by 5 bases, with 13 bases left in between. CDR3 protein: CASSQRNFGNEKLFF. The CDR3 DNA sequence: TGTGCCAGCAGCCAGCGGAATTTCGGGAATGAAAAACTGTTTTTT.

The V and J genes are TRBV9 and TRBJ1-4, with a possible D match to TRBD1 (6 bases). Germline CDR1 is SGDLS and CDR2 is YYNGEE. The CDR3 is 15 residues long. Trimming removed 3 bases from V and 8 bases from J, with 17 bases in between. CDR3 loop: CASSAEGGLPEKLFF. DNA of the CDR3: TGTGCCAGCAGCGCCGAGGGGGGGCTGCCCGAAAAACTGTTTTTT.